A selection of T cell receptor beta chains follows, all from one sample in a study of metastatic and nonmetastatic thyroid tumors. TCRdb reassembled clones from the PCR reads with MiXCR. The table shows tens of thousands of clones, with approximately 25% occurring only once. Sequenced: tumor tissue. All receptors derive from a female donor with papillary thyroid cancer or a benign thyroid nodule (not recorded which). Some clones in this sample may be carry-over from other donors' samples. The CDR3 runs from the conserved cysteine through the conserved F or W. A D gene is named only where the DNA matches it firmly. Only part of the rows carry a size: once, few, many, or a class if the clone is expanded.

J gene | V gene | clone size | D gene | CDR3 protein | CDR3 DNA
TRBJ1-2 | TRBV28 | few | NA | CASSFTRIYVYTF | TGTGCCAGCAGTTTTACCAGAATCTATGTCTACACCTTC
TRBJ2-7 | TRBV4-2 | medium-sized | NA | CASSRNSGLSSYEQYF | TGTGCCAGCAGCCGGAATAGCGGCTTAAGCTCCTACGAGCAGTACTTC
TRBJ1-2 | TRBV6-2/TRBV6-3 | medium-sized | NA | CASSLANYGYTF | TGTGCCAGCAGTTTGGCCAACTATGGCTACACCTTC
TRBJ2-7 | TRBV20-1 | many | NA | CSALRDGGYEQYF | TGCAGTGCCCTTCGGGACGGGGGTTACGAGCAGTACTTC
TRBJ2-2 | TRBV7-3 | NA | TRBD2 | CASSLTSGRTGELFF | TGTGCCAGTAGCTTGACTAGCGGGAGAACCGGGGAGCTGTTTTTT
TRBJ2-1 | TRBV20-1 | medium-sized | TRBD2 | CSARAGTSGSGQFF | TGCAGTGCTAGAGCCGGGACTAGCGGGAGTGGGCAGTTCTTC
TRBJ1-1 | TRBV5-1 | NA | NA | CASSLGDGANTEAFF | TGCGCCAGCAGCTTAGGGGATGGGGCGAACACTGAAGCTTTCTTT
TRBJ2-5 | TRBV6-2/TRBV6-3 | NA | TRBD2 | CASRRTPLAGVRETQYF | TGTGCCAGCAGACGAACACCACTAGCGGGAGTCCGGGAGACCCAGTACTTC
TRBJ1-1 | TRBV20-1 | NA | NA | CSARAVGATVTEAFF | TGCAGTGCTAGAGCGGTGGGTGCGACGGTCACTGAAGCTTTCTTT
TRBJ2-1 | TRBV11-2 | NA | NA | CASSPGQGRDNHYNEQFF | TGTGCCAGCAGCCCAGGCCAGGGCCGGGACAACCACTACAATGAGCAGTTCTTC
TRBJ2-1 | TRBV5-1 | NA | NA | CASSSLDRDNEQFF | TGCGCCAGCAGCTCGCTGGACCGGGACAATGAGCAGTTCTTC
TRBJ1-6 | TRBV28 | NA | TRBD1 | CASSLWGRTGDSLNF | TGTGCCAGCAGTTTATGGGGTCGGACAGGGGACAGCCTCAACTTT
TRBJ1-1 | TRBV6-1 | few | TRBD1 | CASSGGQGVNTEAFF | TGTGCCAGCAGTGGGGGACAGGGGGTGAACACTGAAGCTTTCTTT
TRBJ2-2 | TRBV6-2/TRBV6-3 | NA | TRBD1 | CASSYIWQHRDRVTTGELFF | TGTGCCAGCAGTTACATTTGGCAACACCGGGACAGGGTTACCACCGGGGAGCTGTTTTTT
TRBJ2-5 | TRBV9 | many | NA | CASSPDPFQETQYF | TGTGCCAGCAGCCCGGACCCGTTCCAAGAGACCCAGTACTTC
TRBJ2-7 | TRBV4-3 | NA | TRBD2 | CASNQDSGGLPAEQYF | TGCGCCAGCAACCAGGATAGCGGGGGACTTCCGGCGGAGCAGTACTTC
TRBJ1-2 | TRBV28 | many | TRBD1 | CASTYRSWDSPRYTF | TGTGCCAGCACCTACAGATCCTGGGACAGCCCTCGGTACACCTTC
TRBJ2-1 | TRBV6-5 | many | TRBD2 | CASSYGTSGGNEQFF | TGTGCCAGCAGTTACGGGACTAGCGGGGGCAATGAGCAGTTCTTC
TRBJ2-1 | TRBV20-1 | NA | NA | CSAAGTASSYNEQFF | TGCAGTGCTGCTGGTACCGCCAGCTCCTACAATGAGCAGTTCTTC
TRBJ2-3 | TRBV6-2/TRBV6-3 | NA | NA | CASRSTRLTDTKYF | TGTGCCAGCAGATCTACAAGACTCACAGATACGAAGTATTTT
TRBJ2-5 | TRBV24-1 | few | NA | CATIYPGQGGETQYF | TGTGCCACCATTTATCCCGGACAGGGAGGGGAGACCCAGTACTTC
TRBJ2-3 | TRBV20-1 | many | NA | CSAKQGPFTDTQYF | TGCAGTGCTAAACAGGGTCCCTTCACAGATACGCAGTATTTT
TRBJ2-1 | TRBV28 | few | NA | CASSLNLAGGSNEQFF | TGTGCCAGCAGTCTGAATCTAGCTGGAGGGTCGAATGAGCAGTTCTTC
TRBJ1-1 | TRBV11-2 | NA | TRBD1 | CASSLEGGAGHVNTEAFF | TGTGCCAGCAGCTTAGAAGGGGGCGCGGGACATGTGAACACTGAAGCTTTCTTT
TRBJ2-1 | TRBV7-9 | many | NA | CASSFSSREQFF | TGTGCCAGCAGCTTTTCCTCCCGTGAGCAGTTCTTC
TRBJ2-3 | TRBV29-1 | many | NA | CSVEGATDTQYF | TGCAGCGTTGAAGGGGCCACAGATACGCAGTATTTT
TRBJ2-3 | TRBV6-2/TRBV6-3 | few | TRBD2 | CASSYFPSGMKDTQYF | TGTGCCAGCAGTTACTTCCCTAGCGGGATGAAAGATACGCAGTATTTT
TRBJ2-1 | TRBV11-2 | NA | TRBD1 | CASSLEGTVMNEQFF | TGTGCCAGCAGCTTAGAAGGGACAGTGATGAATGAGCAGTTCTTC
TRBJ2-2 | TRBV2 | NA | NA | CASSPPGELFF | TGTGCCAGCAGTCCTCCCGGGGAGCTGTTTTTT
TRBJ2-7 | TRBV4-2 | few | NA | CASSQGRGRASSYEQYF | TGTGCCAGCAGCCAAGGGAGAGGAAGGGCCAGCTCCTACGAGCAGTACTTC
TRBJ2-1 | TRBV6-1 | medium-sized | NA | CASRREGDNEQFF | TGTGCCAGCCGGAGGGAGGGGGACAATGAGCAGTTCTTC
TRBJ2-5 | TRBV27 | NA | NA | CASSPSADQENQYF | TGTGCCAGCAGCCCCAGCGCAGACCAAGAGAACCAGTACTTC
TRBJ2-7 | TRBV5-1 | many | NA | CASSLGQGNEQYF | TGCGCCAGCAGCTTGGGGCAGGGAAACGAGCAGTACTTC
TRBJ1-1 | TRBV2 | many | NA | CASSLGVSRGEAFF | TGTGCCAGCAGTCTGGGGGTCTCGAGGGGTGAAGCTTTCTTT
TRBJ2-2 | TRBV6-2/TRBV6-3 | NA | NA | CASSLIKYSGELFF | TGTGCCAGCAGTCTGATCAAGTATTCCGGTGAACTGTTTTTT
TRBJ1-4 | TRBV6-1 | few | TRBD1 | CASRSAGGDEKLFF | TGTGCCAGCAGGAGTGCAGGGGGAGATGAAAAACTGTTTTTT
TRBJ2-7 | TRBV6-2/TRBV6-3 | medium-sized | NA | CASSYSGWPEQYF | TGTGCCAGCAGTTATTCGGGGTGGCCGGAGCAGTACTTC
TRBJ2-3 | TRBV10-2 | NA | TRBD2 | CASSDLTYIMAGVVDMQYF | TGCGCCAGCAGTGATCTTACTTACATTATGGCGGGAGTAGTGGATATGCAGTATTTT
TRBJ2-1 | TRBV2 | few | NA | CASSEEAYNEQFF | TGTGCCAGCAGTGAAGAGGCCTACAATGAGCAGTTCTTC
TRBJ1-1 | TRBV20-1 | NA | NA | CSARITWNTEAFF | TGCAGTGCCCGTATTACATGGAACACTGAAGCTTTCTTT
TRBJ2-7 | TRBV7-2 | NA | NA | CASSFSLSGAYQQYF | TGTGCCAGCAGCTTCTCTCTATCGGGAGCCTACCAGCAGTACTTC
TRBJ2-7 | TRBV20-1 | NA | NA | CSAYNSYEQYF | TGCAGTGCTTATAACTCCTACGAGCAGTACTTC
TRBJ1-2 | TRBV6-1 | few | NA | CASSPGPNYGYTF | TGTGCCAGCAGCCCCGGCCCCAACTATGGCTACACCTTC
TRBJ2-3 | TRBV24-1 | NA | NA | CATRQRGLTGTQYF | TGTGCCACCAGACAGAGGGGACTCACAGGTACGCAGTATTTT
TRBJ1-2 | TRBV5-4 | many | NA | CASSSGGGSYGYTF | TGTGCCAGCAGTTCAGGCGGGGGTAGCTATGGCTACACCTTC
TRBJ2-7 | TRBV28 | few | NA | CATVQGRGEQYF | TGTGCCACTGTACAGGGCAGGGGCGAGCAGTACTTC
TRBJ2-3 | TRBV20-1 | few | TRBD2 | CSARDASGASTDTQYF | TGCAGTGCTAGAGATGCGAGCGGGGCAAGCACAGATACGCAGTATTTT
TRBJ2-1 | TRBV6-4 | many | NA | CASSDSMGGEHNEQFF | TGTGCCAGCAGTGACTCGATGGGCGGAGAGCACAATGAGCAGTTCTTC